This T cell receptor (beta chain) was sequenced during a study of cytomegalovirus exposure and HLA in healthy donors. Across the study: Of approximately 400 genotyped donors, 70% to 85% clustered with self-reported Caucasian donors.

Primers included in the PCR were 60 Vbeta and 13 Jbeta primers. Assay: immunoSEQ multiplex PCR; the TCRdb copy retains only in-frame clones and omits some. The sample includes about 200,000 clones, roughly 80% of them seen just once. The germline gives CDR1 PRHDT, CDR2 FYEKMQ (reference sequence). This CDR3 is built from 15 residues. Unmatched junction bases numbered 8, after V lost 6 bases and J lost 4 bases. Sequencing was done on a sample of PBMCs. The chain combines TRBV13 with TRBJ2-1; 8 bases line up with TRBD2. The receptor comes from a woman in her late teens or twenties in good health and CMV-seronegative. In nucleotides, the CDR3 is TGTGCCAGCAGAGAGGGGACTAGACTATACAATGAGCAGTTCTTC. It encodes CASREGTRLYNEQFF.